The 13 T cell receptor beta chains below come from one sample, sequenced in a study of T cells after somatic rescue of genetic block. TCRdb's table, derived via immunoSEQ multiplex PCR, lists solely in-frame clones and lacks some. Of tens of thousands of clones listed, about 90% are singletons. Sequenced material: peripheral blood mononuclear cells (PBMCs). Source of these receptors: a man aged 35 to 55.

V gene TRBV27 combines with J gene TRBJ2-3; 10 bases are a match to TRBD1. V was clipped by 6 bases and J by 8 bases; unmatched bases: 17. From germline, CDR1 is MNHEY and CDR2 SMNVEV (reference sequence). The CDR3 sequence is 17 residues long. CDR3 amino acids: CASSRISGTGVYGTQYF. DNA for the CDR3: TGTGCCAGCAGCAGAATTTCCGGGACAGGGGTGTATGGTACGCAGTATTTT.

About this clone itself: A junction boundary mismatches the germline segment, possibly from a read error. This chain links TRBV6-6 with TRBJ2-1; TRBD2 might be the D (7 bases). This CDR3 has 15 amino acids. In germline, CDR1 is MNHNY, CDR2 SVGAGI (reference sequence). CDR3 coding DNA: TGTGCCAGCAGTTATCGGGGGGCCACCTACAACGAGCAGTTCTTC. It encodes CASSYRGATYNEQFF.

V gene TRBV19 combines with J gene TRBJ2-1; 7 bases fit TRBD2. V trimming: 4 bases; J trimming: 8 bases; junction bases outside the gene matches: 8. This CDR3 contains 14 residues. Germline V gives CDR1 LNHDA, CDR2 SQIVND (reference sequence). CDR3 in amino acids: CASSRVGLYDEQFF. The CDR3 DNA reads TGTGCCAGTAGTAGAGTGGGACTATATGATGAGCAGTTCTTC.

V gene TRBV29-1 combines with J gene TRBJ2-7, with 7 bases that match TRBD1. The CDR3 is 14 amino acids. Trimming at V came to 3 bases and at J to 0 bases, leaving 5 bases not matched to a gene. Germline V gene data show CDR1 as SQVTM and CDR2 as ANQGSEA. CDR3 DNA: TGCAGCGTTGACCGGCAGGGGGACTCCTACGAGCAGTACTTC. As protein: CSVDRQGDSYEQYF.

The rearrangement joins TRBV11-2 to TRBJ1-5; 7 positions agree with TRBD1. Germline assignment: CDR1 SGHAT and CDR2 FQNNGV. V gave up 4 bases and J gave up 6 bases; unmatched junction bases: 15. The CDR3 is made up of 17 amino acids. Here the CDR3 reads CASSSKWRTGPTQPQHF. The CDR3 coding sequence is TGTGCCAGCAGCTCTAAATGGAGGACAGGCCCGACTCAGCCCCAGCATTTT.

This chain connects TRBV19 to TRBJ1-2; 9 bases align to TRBD1. The CDR3 loop spans 15 amino acids. Per the germline V gene, CDR1 is LNHDA and CDR2 is SQIVND (reference sequence). With V trimmed by 4 bases and J by 4 bases, 7 bases remained unmatched. CDR3 DNA: TGTGCCAGTAGTACACCACCGGGACAGGGCTATGGCTACACCTTC. Translation: CASSTPPGQGYGYTF.

This clone was observed a single time. V and J are TRBV7-9 and TRBJ2-5; TRBD1 matches at 9 bases. Germline CDR1 and CDR2: SEHNR and FQNEAQ (reference sequence). Trimming cost V 4 bases and J 2 bases; bases outside gene matches: 8. CDR3 size: 16 residues. Here the CDR3 DNA reads TGTGCCAGCAGCTCACCCGGGACAGGGATTCAAGAGACCCAGTACTTC. It yields the protein CASSSPGTGIQETQYF.

V gene TRBV25-1 combines with J gene TRBJ2-2; D is unresolved. This CDR3 contains 14 residues. CDR1 and CDR2 from the germline V gene are MGHDK and SYGVNS. Trimming took 2 bases from V and 3 from J, leaving 7 bases between them. The CDR3 sequence: CASSEGRYTGELFF. CDR3 coding DNA: TGTGCCAGCAGTGAAGGCAGGTACACCGGGGAGCTGTTTTTT.

This clone was observed a single time. The rearrangement joins TRBV7-6 to TRBJ2-2; unclear D gene. The CDR3 runs to 14 residues. The germline gives CDR1 SGHVS, CDR2 FNYEAQ. Trimming removed 1 base at V and 6 bases at J, with 9 bases between. CDR3 sequence reads: CASSLGVGSGELFF. In nucleotides, the CDR3 is TGTGCCAGCAGCTTAGGGGTTGGCTCCGGGGAGCTGTTTTTT.

This clone was recorded a few times. The rearrangement uses TRBV4-2 and TRBJ1-5; D is unresolved. Germline CDR1 reads LGHNA; CDR2 reads YNFKEQ. V was pared by 3 bases and J by 4 bases, with 13 bases between. The CDR3 covers 15 residues. CDR3: CASSQPGERNQPQHF. CDR3 nucleotide sequence: TGTGCCAGCAGCCAGCCGGGAGAAAGGAATCAGCCCCAGCATTTT.

The chain joins TRBV7-9 to TRBJ2-1, with D possibly being TRBD2 (7 bases). CDR1 is SEHNR and CDR2 is FQNEAQ in the germline V gene (reference sequence). The length of the CDR3 is 15 residues. The V end lost 1 base, the J end lost 7 bases, and 14 bases lay between the germline ends. The CDR3 sequence is CASSLGGGARNEQFF. CDR3 DNA sequence: TGTGCCAGCAGCTTAGGAGGGGGGGCCAGGAATGAGCAGTTCTTC.

The chain combines TRBV14 with TRBJ1-2; 8 positions agree with TRBD1. Germline values: CDR1 SGHDN, CDR2 FVKESK. V gave up 4 bases and J gave up 0 bases; unmatched junction bases: 10. The CDR3 runs 17 residues. The CDR3 reads CASSRTRGQATNYGYTF. The CDR3 DNA follows: TGTGCCAGCAGCCGAACAAGGGGACAGGCAACTAACTATGGCTACACCTTC.

The J gene is TRBJ2-1, the V gene TRBV27; D gene uncertain. CDR3 length: 13 residues. V lost 4 bases, J lost 3 bases, and 7 bases lay in between. The germline V gene encodes CDR1 MNHEY and CDR2 SMNVEV (reference sequence). The DNA of the CDR3 is TGTGCCAGCAGTTCCCAGATCTACAATGAGCAGTTCTTC. As protein: CASSSQIYNEQFF.